A selection of T cell receptor beta chains follows, all from one sample in a study of early stage breast cancer tumors. The protocol was immunoSEQ multiplex PCR, while the TCRdb copy is restricted to in-frame clones and leaves out a portion. Of tens of thousands of clones in the sample, under 95% were seen once. Material for sequencing was blood. These receptors were taken from a person in their 70s with breast cancer. Each CDR3 is given with its conserved first and last residue. The order of the fields is clone size, V gene, D gene, J gene, CDR3 protein, CDR3 DNA. D genes are given only for firm matches. A clone size is listed for some rows: how often the clone was seen (once, few, many), or a class if it is expanded.

-,TRBV14,-,TRBJ2-5,CASSHGTQYF,TGTGCCAGCAGCCACGGGACCCAGTACTTC
-,TRBV7-2,-,TRBJ1-1,CASSLVGTNRNTEAFF,TGTGCCAGCAGCTTAGTGGGGACAAACCGGAACACTGAAGCTTTCTTT
-,TRBV5-1,TRBD1,TRBJ1-3,CASSLLGGDGNTIYF,TGCGCCAGCAGCTTGCTAGGGGGCGACGGAAACACCATATATTTT
once,TRBV7-6,TRBD2,TRBJ2-3,CASSLGGTSSSDTQYF,TGTGCCAGCAGCTTAGGAGGGACTAGCTCGTCAGATACGCAGTATTTT
-,TRBV7-2,-,TRBJ2-3,CASRFRVSTDTQYF,TGTGCCAGCAGATTTCGGGTTAGCACAGATACGCAGTATTTT
-,TRBV19,-,TRBJ1-5,CASIEDPRGHQPQHF,TGTGCCAGTATCGAGGACCCCAGGGGCCATCAGCCCCAGCATTTT
-,TRBV28,-,TRBJ2-6,CASSFVSGANVLTF,TGTGCCAGCAGTTTCGTCTCTGGGGCCAACGTCCTGACTTTC
once,TRBV18,-,TRBJ1-1,CASSPMAGTDTEAFF,TGTGCCAGCTCACCAATGGCCGGTACAGACACTGAAGCTTTCTTT
-,TRBV4-3,TRBD1,TRBJ1-2,CASSHPRTADRGEDYGYTF,TGCGCCAGCAGCCACCCGCGGACTGCAGACAGGGGAGAGGACTATGGCTACACCTTC
-,TRBV19,TRBD1,TRBJ1-2,CASSLPGQGDWDYGYTF,TGTGCCAGTAGTCTCCCGGGACAGGGTGATTGGGACTATGGCTACACCTTC
-,TRBV11-1,-,TRBJ2-7,CASSPIVGRAPTYEQYF,TGTGCCAGCAGCCCGATTGTGGGCAGGGCACCGACCTACGAGCAGTACTTC
-,TRBV19,-,TRBJ1-1,CASSPTQPGAYEAFF,TGTGCCAGTAGCCCAACCCAGCCAGGGGCCTATGAAGCTTTCTTT
-,TRBV11-2,-,TRBJ2-1,CASSLTRGTYNEQFF,TGTGCCAGCAGCTTGACCCGGGGGACCTACAATGAGCAGTTCTTC
-,TRBV7-9,TRBD1,TRBJ2-7,CASSHPINPRDRRYYEQYF,TGTGCCAGCAGCCACCCTATAAATCCCCGGGACAGGCGATACTACGAGCAGTACTTC
-,TRBV7-9,-,TRBJ2-7,CASSSTTGLGEQYF,TGTGCCAGCAGCTCTACTACAGGTCTAGGCGAGCAGTACTTC
-,TRBV7-9,-,TRBJ1-2,CASSLDGSNYGYTF,TGTGCCAGCAGCTTAGACGGTTCTAACTATGGCTACACCTTC
-,TRBV9,TRBD1,TRBJ1-4,CASSVGTGWSEKLFF,TGTGCCAGCAGCGTAGGGACAGGGTGGAGTGAAAAACTGTTTTTT